This TCR beta chain was recovered during a study of blood T cell repertoires in COVID-19. About the study: Sources were T cells, B-cell-depleted T cells, or PBMCs; the material itself was cDNA or gDNA.

The germline V gene has CDR1 SGHVS and CDR2 FQNEAQ. V lost 1 base, J lost 6 bases, and 18 bases lay in between. The CDR3 totals 16 residues. In the original workflow: Amplification of reference gene primers provided the estimated nucleated cell counts. The method was immunoSEQ multiplex PCR; TCRdb's version includes in-frame clones alone and lacks a portion of them. V, J and clone size were drawn from that table, and D and trimming were deduced from the DNA. The table has hundreds of thousands of clones, about 90% seen once; the top ten hold around 3.5%. The receptor was derived from a woman aged 18-29 years who had recovered from COVID-19. Sequencing was done on a sample of peripheral blood. The chain is built from TRBV7-8 and TRBJ1-1, with D tentatively TRBD1 (5 bases). The DNA for the CDR3 is TGTGCCAGCAGCTTAGGCCCCGGCAGGGTAGCCGCTGAAGCTTTCTTT. It translates to CASSLGPGRVAAEAFF.